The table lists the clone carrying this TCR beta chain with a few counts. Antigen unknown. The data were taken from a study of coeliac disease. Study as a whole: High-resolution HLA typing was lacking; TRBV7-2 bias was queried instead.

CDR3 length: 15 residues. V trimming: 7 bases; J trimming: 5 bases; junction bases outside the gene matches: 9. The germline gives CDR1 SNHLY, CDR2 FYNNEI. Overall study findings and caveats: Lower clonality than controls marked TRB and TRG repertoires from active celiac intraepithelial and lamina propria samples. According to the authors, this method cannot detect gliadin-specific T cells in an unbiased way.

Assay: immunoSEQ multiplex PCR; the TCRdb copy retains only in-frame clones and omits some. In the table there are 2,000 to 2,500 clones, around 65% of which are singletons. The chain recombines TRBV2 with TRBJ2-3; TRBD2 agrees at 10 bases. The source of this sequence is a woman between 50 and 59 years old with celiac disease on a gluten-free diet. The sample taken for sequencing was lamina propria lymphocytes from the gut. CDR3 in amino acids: CASNERGGLRDTQYF. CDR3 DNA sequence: TGTGCCAGCAATGAGCGGGGGGGATTAAGAGATACGCAGTATTTT.